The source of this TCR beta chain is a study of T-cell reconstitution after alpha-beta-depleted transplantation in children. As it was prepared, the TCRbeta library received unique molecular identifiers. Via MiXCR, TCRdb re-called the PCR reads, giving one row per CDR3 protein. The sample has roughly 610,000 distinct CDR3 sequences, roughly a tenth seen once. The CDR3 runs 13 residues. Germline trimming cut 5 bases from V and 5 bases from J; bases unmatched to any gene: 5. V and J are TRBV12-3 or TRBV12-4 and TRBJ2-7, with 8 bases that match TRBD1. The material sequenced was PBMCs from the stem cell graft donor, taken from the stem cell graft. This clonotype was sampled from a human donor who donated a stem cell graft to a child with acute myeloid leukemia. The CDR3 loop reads CASSPGQGNEQYF. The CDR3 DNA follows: TGTGCCAGCAGTCCCGGACAGGGCAACGAGCAGTACTTC.